This TCR beta chain was documented in a study of spatial heterogeneity in lung cancer. Looking at the study overall: Sequencing consistently turned up more beta-chain sequences than alpha-chain sequences. Counts of TCR transcripts in tumor regions correlated strongly with a T cell module score (derived from matched bulk RNA-seq).

Findings and caveats of the study: The study found that expanded intratumoral alpha and beta TCR counts tracked tumor mutation counts.

Time point denoted: sample taken at primary tumor resection. The V end was cut by 10 bases, the J end by 5 bases, with 21 bases between. The CDR3 loop spans 15 amino acids. Per germline, CDR1 ENHRY and CDR2 SYGVKD. TCRdb itself ran the 5' RACE reads through MiXCR, one entry per CDR3 protein. The profile shows approximately 8,000 distinct CDR3 sequences, 8.2% of them singletons. Within the sample, this clonotype is medium-sized (0.01 to 0.1%). Its specificity is not known. Sample: lung tumor tissue, taken at surgery. This chain joins TRBV10-3 and TRBJ2-1; D not resolved. This TCR came from a male donor with early-stage non-small cell lung cancer. The CDR3 loop reads CATRKHSSMDNEQFF. The CDR3 DNA reads TGTGCCACTCGGAAACACTCGTCAATGGACAATGAGCAGTTCTTC.